A single TCR beta chain is shown here with its context. Profiled with immunoSEQ multiplex PCR; TCRdb holds only in-frame clones, not every one. The sample consists of 200,000 to 250,000 clones, about 82% of them appearing once. The germline gives CDR1 SEHNR, CDR2 FQNEAQ (reference sequence). V lost 3 bases, J lost 4 bases, and 7 bases stayed unmatched. The CDR3 has 16 amino acids. This sample is drawn from a study of blood T cell repertoires in COVID-19. Overall study: Researchers got acute and convalescent COVID-19 samples from the United States, Italy and Spain. PBMCs, B-cell-depleted T cells, or T cells were the source of the cDNA or gDNA that made up the material.

Input material: peripheral blood. This receptor was obtained from a woman in her sixties or seventies with active or convalescent COVID-19. V is TRBV7-9 and J is TRBJ1-5; 9 bases match TRBD1. The CDR3 loop is CASSFGGTGPNQPQHF. In DNA form, the CDR3 reads TGTGCCAGCAGCTTTGGCGGGACAGGGCCGAATCAGCCCCAGCATTTT.